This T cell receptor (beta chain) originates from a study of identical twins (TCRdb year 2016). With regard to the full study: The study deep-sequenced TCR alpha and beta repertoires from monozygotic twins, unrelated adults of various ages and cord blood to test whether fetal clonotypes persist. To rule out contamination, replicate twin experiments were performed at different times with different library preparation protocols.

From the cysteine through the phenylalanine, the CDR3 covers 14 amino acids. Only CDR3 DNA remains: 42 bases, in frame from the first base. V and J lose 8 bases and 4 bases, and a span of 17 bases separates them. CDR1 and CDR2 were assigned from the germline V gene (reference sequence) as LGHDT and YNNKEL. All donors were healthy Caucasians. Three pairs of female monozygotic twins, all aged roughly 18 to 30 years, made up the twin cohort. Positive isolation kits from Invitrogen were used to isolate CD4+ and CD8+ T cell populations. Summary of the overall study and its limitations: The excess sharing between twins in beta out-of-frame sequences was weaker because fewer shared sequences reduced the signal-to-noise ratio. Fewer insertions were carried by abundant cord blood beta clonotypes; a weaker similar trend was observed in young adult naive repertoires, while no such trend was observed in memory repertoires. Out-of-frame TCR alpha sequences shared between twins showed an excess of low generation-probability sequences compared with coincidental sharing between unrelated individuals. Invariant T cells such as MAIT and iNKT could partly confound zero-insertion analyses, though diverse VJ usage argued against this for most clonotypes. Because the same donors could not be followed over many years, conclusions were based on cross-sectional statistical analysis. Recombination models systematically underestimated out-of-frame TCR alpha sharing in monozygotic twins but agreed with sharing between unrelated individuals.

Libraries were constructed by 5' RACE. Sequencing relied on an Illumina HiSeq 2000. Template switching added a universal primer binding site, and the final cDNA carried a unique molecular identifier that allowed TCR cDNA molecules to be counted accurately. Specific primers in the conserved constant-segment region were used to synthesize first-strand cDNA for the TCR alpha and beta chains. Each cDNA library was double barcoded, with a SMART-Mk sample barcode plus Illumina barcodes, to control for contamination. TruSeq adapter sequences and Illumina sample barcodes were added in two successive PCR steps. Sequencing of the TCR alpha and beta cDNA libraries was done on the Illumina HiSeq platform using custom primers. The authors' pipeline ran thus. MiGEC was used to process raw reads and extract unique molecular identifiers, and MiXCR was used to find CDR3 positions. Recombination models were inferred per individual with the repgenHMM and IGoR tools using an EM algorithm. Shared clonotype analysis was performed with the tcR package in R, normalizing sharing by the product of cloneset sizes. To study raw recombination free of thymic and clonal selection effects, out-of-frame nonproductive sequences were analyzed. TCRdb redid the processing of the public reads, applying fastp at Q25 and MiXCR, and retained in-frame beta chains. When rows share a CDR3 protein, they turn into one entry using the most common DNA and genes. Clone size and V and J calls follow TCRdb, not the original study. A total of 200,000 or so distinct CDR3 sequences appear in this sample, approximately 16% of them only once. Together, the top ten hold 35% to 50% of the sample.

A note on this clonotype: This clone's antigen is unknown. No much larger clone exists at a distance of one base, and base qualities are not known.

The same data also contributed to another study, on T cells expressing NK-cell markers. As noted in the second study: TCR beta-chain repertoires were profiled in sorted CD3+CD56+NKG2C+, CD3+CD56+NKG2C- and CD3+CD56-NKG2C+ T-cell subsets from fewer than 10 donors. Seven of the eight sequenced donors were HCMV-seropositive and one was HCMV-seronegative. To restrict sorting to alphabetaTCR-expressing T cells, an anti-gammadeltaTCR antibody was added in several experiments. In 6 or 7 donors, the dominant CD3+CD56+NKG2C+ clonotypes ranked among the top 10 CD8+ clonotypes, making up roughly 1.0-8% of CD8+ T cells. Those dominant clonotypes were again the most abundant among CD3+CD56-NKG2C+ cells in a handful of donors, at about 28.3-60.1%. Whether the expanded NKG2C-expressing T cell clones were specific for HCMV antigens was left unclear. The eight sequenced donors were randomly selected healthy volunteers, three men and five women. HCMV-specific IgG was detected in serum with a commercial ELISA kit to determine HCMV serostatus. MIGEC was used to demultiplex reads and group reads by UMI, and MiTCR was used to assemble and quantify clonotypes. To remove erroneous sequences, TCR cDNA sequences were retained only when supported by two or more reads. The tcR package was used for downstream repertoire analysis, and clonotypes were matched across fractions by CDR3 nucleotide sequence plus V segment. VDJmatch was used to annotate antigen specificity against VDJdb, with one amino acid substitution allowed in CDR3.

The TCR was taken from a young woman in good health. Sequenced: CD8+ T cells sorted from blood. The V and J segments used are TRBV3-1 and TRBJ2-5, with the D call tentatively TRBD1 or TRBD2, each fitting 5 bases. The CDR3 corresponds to CASEGPIVGETQYF. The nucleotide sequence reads TGTGCCAGCGAGGGACCGATAGTGGGAGAGACCCAGTACTTC.